The 16 T cell receptor beta chains given below trace back to one sample, sequenced in a study of tissue T cells after allogeneic stem cell transplantation. As for time point: mouse harvest day 14 after allogeneic transplant. Each mouse received 10^7 T-cell-depleted marrow cells plus 10^6 splenic CD5+ T cells by tail vein. Profiled with immunoSEQ multiplex PCR; TCRdb holds only in-frame clones, not every one. The profile shows 4,500 or so clones, about 34% of them singletons. Sequences were obtained from skin. Receptors originate from a female BALB/c mouse given C57BL/6 T cells with graft-versus-host disease after an allogeneic hematopoietic cell transplant.

Note on this clone: Gene labels here are mouse ones. Read coverage stops 1 residue before the CDR3 terminus; the germline J gene supplies the remainder. The rearrangement links TRBV23 to TRBJ2-3; the table gives TRBD1 as D, unverified against the DNA. Germline V gene lookup returns CDR1 KGHTA and CDR2 FQNQQP. The CDR3 has 16 residues. The CDR3 loop reads CSSSQWTGGGAETLYF. The CDR3 bases that were read are TGCTCCAGCAGTCAATGGACAGGGGGGGGTGCAGAAACGCTGTAT.

About this clone: The gene names given are mouse names. From the germline J gene comes the end of the CDR3, since the read stops 1 residue before it. The V gene is TRBV26, the J gene TRBJ1-2, with a weak D call TRBD1 (6 bases). Germline lookup yields CDR1 KGHPV and CDR2 FQNQEV (reference sequence). CDR3 length: 12 residues. V gave up 11 bases and J gave up 1 base, with 11 bases separating them. CDR3 DNA (partial): TGTGCCCTCGGCAGGGGAAACTCCGACTACACC. It codes for CALGRGNSDYT. The CDR3 reads in full as CALGRGNSDYTF.

Notes on this clone: These gene names are mouse names. The read falls 1 residue short of the CDR3 end, and the missing part is taken from the germline J gene. The chain links TRBV26 to TRBJ1-1; a weak D match, TRBD1 (6 bases). This CDR3 has 13 amino acids. Germline V gives CDR1 KGHPV, CDR2 FQNQEV (reference sequence). Trimming cost V 2 bases and J 6 bases, with 10 bases left between them. The DNA read from the CDR3 is TGTGCCAGCAGTCTGACCGGGGGCGCAGAAGTCTTC. As protein: CASSLTGGAEVF. The entire CDR3 sequence reads CASSLTGGAEVFF.

The table lists this clone with a count of one. The gene names here belong to mouse. The CDR3 end falls 1 residue outside the read, so it is completed with the germline J gene. The V call is TRBV26, the J call TRBJ2-4, with 9 nucleotides matching TRBD1. V shed 6 bases and J 1 base; nucleotides not matched to a gene: 2. The V gene's germline CDR1 is KGHPV and CDR2 FQNQEV (reference sequence). The CDR3 spans 14 residues. The part of the CDR3 DNA that was read is TGTGCCAGCAGGACAGGGGGGGGTCAAAACACCTTGTAC. Encoded protein: CASRTGGGQNTLY. In full, the CDR3 is CASRTGGGQNTLYF.

This clone is deemed medium-sized. The germline and genes are mouse ones. The CDR3 end lies 1 residue beyond the end of the read and is filled in from the germline J gene. This chain uses TRBV26 with TRBJ2-5; 7 bases map to TRBD1. CDR3 length: 12 amino acids. Trimming removed 8 bases from V and 3 bases from J; junction bases left unmatched: 2. Germline CDR1 reads KGHPV; CDR2 reads FQNQEV (reference sequence). The CDR3 here is CASGDRQDTQYF. The part of the CDR3 DNA that was read is TGTGCCAGCGGGGACAGACAAGACACCCAGTAC.

About this clone itself: Gene names follow the mouse nomenclature. The sequence runs out 1 residue before the end of the CDR3; the remainder is reconstructed from the germline J gene. The chain is built from TRBV3 and TRBJ2-1, with D hard to call. Germline V gives CDR1 SNHLY, CDR2 FYNGKV (reference sequence). The CDR3 is 11 amino acids. Trimming took off 2 bases at V and 6 bases at J, with 2 bases between the two ends. The sequenced part of the CDR3 DNA is TGTGCCAGCAGCTTATTTGCTGAGCAGTTC. It codes for CASSLFAEQF. The CDR3, in full, reads CASSLFAEQFF.

This clone showed up just once. Gene names denote mouse genes. The missing CDR3 end, 1 residue past where the read stops, is filled in from the germline J gene. The chain couples TRBV14 to TRBJ2-1, with 13 bases matching TRBD2. V dropped 4 bases and J dropped 3; count of bases not matched to a gene: 4. This CDR3 is 16 amino acids long. Germline CDR1 SGHDT, CDR2 FRDEAV. This CDR3 reads CASSPDWGGVYAEQFF. CDR3 bases read: TGTGCCAGCAGTCCGGACTGGGGGGGCGTCTATGCTGAGCAGTTC.

A word on this clone: Mouse germline and gene names are used. The CDR3 goes on 1 residue after the read ends, and that part is filled in from the germline J gene. Distinct nucleotide sequences in the sample also encode this CDR3. This chain joins TRBV3 and TRBJ2-5; no reliable D call. The CDR3 is 11 amino acids. CDR1 SNHLY and CDR2 FYNGKV come from the germline V gene (reference sequence). Trimming shortened V by 3 bases and J by 3 bases, and 1 base separated the two germline ends. Here the CDR3 reads CASSFQDTQYF. The DNA read from the CDR3 is TGTGCCAGCAGCTTTCAAGACACCCAGTAC.

By sample fraction, this clone is medium-sized (0.01 to 0.1%). Gene names are the mouse ones. The CDR3 end falls 1 residue outside the read, so it is completed with the germline J gene. J is TRBJ2-7 and V is TRBV15, with a tentative D call TRBD1 (7 bases). The germline V gene has CDR1 SGHND and CDR2 FRSKSL. The CDR3 is 14 amino acids. Trimming cost V 3 bases and J 0 bases, with 9 bases left between them. CDR3 region: CASSLEGASYEQYF. The part of the CDR3 DNA that was read is TGTGCCAGCAGTTTGGAGGGGGCCTCCTATGAACAGTAC.

This clone has more than one count but fewer than ten. Gene names and germline match the mouse. The read finishes 1 residue shy of the CDR3 end, and the germline J gene is used to complete it. The chain recombines TRBV26 with TRBJ2-7; tentatively, D is TRBD2 (5 bases). Trimming removed 1 base from V and 4 bases from J, with 8 bases in between. The CDR3 extends over 13 amino acids. Per germline, CDR1 KGHPV and CDR2 FQNQEV (reference sequence). CDR3 protein: CASSLYGVYEQYF. Incomplete CDR3 DNA: TGTGCCAGCAGTCTGTATGGGGTTTATGAACAGTAC.

The sample holds a few counts of this clone. Genes and germline come from the mouse. CDR3 DNA (partial): TGTGCCAGCCTTCAGGGGAATTCTGGAAATACGCTCTAT. It is translated as CASLQGNSGNTLY. The whole CDR3 is CASLQGNSGNTLYF. The chain recombines TRBV26 with TRBJ1-3; D might be TRBD1 (6 bases). Sequencing ends 1 residue short of the CDR3 end; the germline J gene provides the rest. Germline-derived CDR1 and CDR2 are KGHPV and FQNQEV (reference sequence). Trimming stripped 8 bases from V and 0 bases from J, with 11 bases between. This CDR3 has 14 residues.

Details on this clone: Gene names and germline match the mouse. The read comes to an end 1 residue before the CDR3 does, leaving the germline J gene to fill in the end. The chain uses TRBV23 and TRBJ1-3. CDR1 and CDR2 from the germline V gene are KGHTA and FQNQQP. The CDR3 runs 15 residues. CDR3 bases read: TGCTCCAGCAGTCAATCGGGGTCTTCTGGAAATACGCTCTAT. Protein product: CSSSQSGSSGNTLY. The whole CDR3 sequence is CSSSQSGSSGNTLYF.

By share of the sample, this clone is medium-sized. Gene labels here are mouse ones. With the read ending 1 residue before the CDR3 end, the germline J gene is used to fill in that end. The chain uses TRBV19 and TRBJ2-7; no clear D. The CDR3 contains 12 residues. Germline assignment: CDR1 FNHDT and CDR2 SITEND (reference sequence). Trimming cost V 2 bases and J 3 bases, with 6 bases left between them. CDR3 bases read: TGTGCCAGCAGTATCGTGGGCTATGAACAGTAC. The encoded protein is CASSIVGYEQY. In full, the CDR3 reads CASSIVGYEQYF.

A remark on this clone: Genes here carry mouse names. The read is 1 residue too short to cover the CDR3 end, so that end is filled in from the germline J gene. The rearrangement links TRBV24 to TRBJ2-2; 7 nucleotides agree with TRBD1. This CDR3 contains 15 residues. V was clipped by 6 bases and J by 0 bases; unmatched bases: 4. The germline V gene has CDR1 KGHTA and CDR2 FRNEEI. The CDR3 bases that were read are TGTGCCAGCAGAAGACAGGGAGCAAACACCGGGCAGCTCTAC. Translated: CASRRQGANTGQLY. The whole CDR3 sequence is CASRRQGANTGQLYF.

For this clone: Gene names refer to mouse genes. The read stops 1 residue short of the end of the CDR3; the missing end is completed from the germline J gene. The chain recombines TRBV14 with TRBJ2-3, with D perhaps TRBD1 (6 bases). The CDR3 is made up of 14 amino acids. The V end lost 5 bases, the J end lost 1 base, and 11 bases lay between the germline ends. Germline CDR1 SGHDT, CDR2 FRDEAV. The CDR3 DNA, read in part, is TGTGCCAGCAGGGCAGGGGAGGGTGCAGAAACGCTGTAT. This translates into CASRAGEGAETLY. The CDR3 reads in full as CASRAGEGAETLYF.

A remark on this clone: Mouse gene names apply. The read is 1 residue too short to cover the CDR3 end, so that end is filled in from the germline J gene. V usage is TRBV16 and J usage is TRBJ1-1; no reliable D call. Germline loops: CDR1 SGHSA, CDR2 FRNQAP. Trimming took off 1 base at V and 2 bases at J, with 5 bases between the two ends. CDR3 length: 13 amino acids. The sequenced CDR3 bases are TGTGCAAGCAGCTTAGTGAGCAACACAGAAGTCTTC. It is translated as CASSLVSNTEVF. The whole CDR3 protein is CASSLVSNTEVFF.